This TCR beta chain is from a study of blood T cell repertoires in COVID-19. Study background: Acute-phase and convalescent COVID-19 samples originated in the United States, Italy and Spain.

V was trimmed by 0 bases and J by 7 bases, leaving 10 bases between them. CDR3 length: 13 residues. Germline V gives CDR1 SGHRS, CDR2 YFSETQ. The authors' processing: Estimation of nucleated cell counts relied on the amplification of reference gene primers. Data came from immunoSEQ multiplex PCR; TCRdb stores just in-frame clones and leaves some out. That table gives V, J and clone size, and the DNA gave D and trimming. The data contain around 89,000 clones, about 88% of them seen just once; the ten biggest clones take up under 10%. This chain uses TRBV5-1 with TRBJ1-1; weak D call: TRBD1 (5 bases). The specimen was peripheral blood. This TCR derives from a man aged 50 or older with acute or convalescent COVID-19. The CDR3 DNA reads TGCGCCAGCAGCTTGGAGGGGATCGATGAAGCTTTCTTT. This translates into CASSLEGIDEAFF.